The 18 T cell receptor beta chains in this list originate from one sample, sequenced in a study of control samples from healthy donors and cancer patients. TCRdb keeps only in-frame clones here, not all; method: immunoSEQ multiplex PCR. The table lists around 26,000 clones, 82% of them singletons. The material sequenced was PBMCs. These receptors all come from a man between 60 and 70 years old with colorectal cancer.

The chain links TRBV7-2 to TRBJ1-5; no firm D call. In germline, CDR1 is SGHTA, CDR2 FQGNSA. The germline V and J ends were trimmed by 3 bases and 3 bases, with 9 bases remaining between them. CDR3 length equals 14 residues. The CDR3 bases are TGTGCCAGCAGCTTGGGGTTATTCAATCAGCCCCAGCATTTT. This gives the protein CASSLGLFNQPQHF. The complete variable domain, with remaining parts taken from reference TRBV7-2 and TRBJ1-5, reads GAGVSQSPSNKVTEKGKDVELRCDPISGHTALYWYRQSLGQGLEFLIYFQGNSAPDKSGLPSDRFSAERTGGSVSTLTIQRTQQEDSAVYLCASSLGLFNQPQHFGDGTRLSIL.

V gene TRBV21-1 combines with J gene TRBJ1-4; the table's TRBD1 call for D was not verified on the DNA. TRBV21-1 is flagged as a pseudogene. The CDR3 is made up of 14 amino acids. The CDR3: CASTTDRVNEKLFF. CDR3 DNA: TGTGCCAGCACTACGGACAGGGTTAATGAAAAACTGTTTTTT.

The rearrangement uses TRBV2 and TRBJ1-6; D is unresolved. Germline loops: CDR1 SNHLY, CDR2 FYNNEI. Trimming left V 8 bases short and J 6 bases short, with 14 bases between. This CDR3 contains 14 residues. CDR3 protein: CASCGETTNSPLHF. DNA for the CDR3: TGTGCCAGCTGTGGGGAGACCACTAATTCACCCCTCCACTTT.

This clone was seen only a few times. The CDR3 protein is CASSFNSANEQFF. The CDR3 DNA reads TGTGCCAGCAGCTTCAACAGCGCAAATGAGCAGTTCTTC. The chain uses TRBV11-3 and TRBJ2-1; D is ambiguous. The germline CDR1 and CDR2 sequences are SGHNT and YENEEA. The CDR3 is made up of 13 amino acids. Trimming left V 3 bases short and J 7 bases short, with 10 bases between.

The rearrangement links TRBV19 to TRBJ1-1, with 8 nucleotides matching TRBD1. Per the germline V gene, CDR1 is LNHDA and CDR2 is SQIVND (reference sequence). V was pared by 5 bases and J by 7 bases, with 9 bases of the junction left unmatched. The CDR3 consists of 14 residues. The CDR3 DNA is TGTGCCAGTAGTCCCCGACAGGGGCTAGGTGAAGCTTTCTTT. Translation gives CASSPRQGLGEAFF.

This clone was seen a single time. DNA for the CDR3: TGTGCCAGCAGCGTAGCCCCTGGGGAAGGCTACACCTTC. It translates to CASSVAPGEGYTF. The chain uses TRBV5-5 and TRBJ1-2, with D unclear. Germline values: CDR1 SGHKS, CDR2 YYEKEE (reference sequence). Trimming cost V 4 bases and J 8 bases, with 15 bases left between them. The CDR3 spans 13 residues.

By sample fraction, this clone is medium-sized. The chain uses TRBV29-1 and TRBJ1-3, with D tentatively TRBD1 (6 bases). The CDR3 spans 14 residues. The germline V gene encodes CDR1 SQVTM and CDR2 ANQGSEA. CDR3 coding DNA: TGCAGTTATTCCAAGGACAGTCTGGGAAACACCATATATTTT. It specifies CSYSKDSLGNTIYF.

J is TRBJ1-2 and V is TRBV24-1; the D gene is possibly TRBD1 (5 bases). V lost 2 bases and J lost 8, with 8 bases in between. The V gene's germline CDR1 is KGHDR and CDR2 SFDVKD. The length of the CDR3 is 12 residues. The DNA for the CDR3 is TGTGCCACCAGTGATTCAGGGAGAGGCTACACCTTC. It specifies CATSDSGRGYTF.

The V gene is TRBV7-9, the J gene TRBJ1-2; D is unclear. Trimming stripped 8 bases from V and 2 bases from J, with 12 bases between. The V gene's germline CDR1 is SEHNR and CDR2 FQNEAQ (reference sequence). CDR3 size: 13 residues. Here the CDR3 reads CASEGRLNYGYTF. CDR3 sequence (DNA): TGTGCCAGCGAAGGGAGACTAAACTATGGCTACACCTTC.

Only one count was recorded for this clone. This chain links TRBV7-9 with TRBJ1-2; a possible D gene is TRBD1 (5 bases). Trimming shortened V by 3 bases and J by 0 bases, and 5 bases separated the two germline ends. Germline V lookup: CDR1 SEHNR, CDR2 FQNEAQ (reference sequence). The CDR3 extends over 13 amino acids. CDR3 region: CASSLTANYGYTF. DNA of the CDR3: TGTGCCAGCAGCTTGACAGCTAACTATGGCTACACCTTC.

The genes are TRBV19 and TRBJ2-1; 8 bases are shared with TRBD2. V lost 5 bases to trimming and J lost 3 bases; unmatched junction nucleotides: 18. The CDR3 has 19 amino acids. Looked up from germline, CDR1 is LNHDA and CDR2 is SQIVND (reference sequence). Here the CDR3 DNA reads TGTGCCAGTAGTCCCTTCGGACAAGGCGGGGGGCCCCTCTACAATGAGCAGTTCTTC. This gives the protein CASSPFGQGGGPLYNEQFF.

The V and J genes are TRBV5-1 and TRBJ2-2, with D maybe TRBD1 (5 bases). This CDR3 is built from 14 residues. Trimming shortened V by 7 bases and J by 1 base, and 11 bases separated the two germline ends. Germline-derived CDR1 and CDR2 are SGHRS and YFSETQ. The CDR3 region has the DNA TGCGCCAGCCTTCGAGACAGGAACACCGGGGAGCTGTTTTTT. It yields the protein CASLRDRNTGELFF.

The rearrangement links TRBV5-1 to TRBJ2-2; D remains unclear. The CDR3 is 16 amino acids. The V gene's germline CDR1 is SGHRS and CDR2 YFSETQ. The V end was cut by 0 bases, the J end by 1 base, with 10 bases between. The CDR3 DNA follows: TGCGCCAGCAGCTTGGCCCGGACCGAGAACACCGGGGAGCTGTTTTTT. This gives the protein CASSLARTENTGELFF.

The J gene is TRBJ1-6, the V gene TRBV19; D perhaps matches TRBD1 (5 bases). V shed 7 bases and J shed 12 bases, with 22 bases lying between them. Germline CDR1 is LNHDA and CDR2 is SQIVND (reference sequence). The CDR3 length is 15 residues. Here the CDR3 DNA reads TGTGCCAGTATTTATAGACACGCGGGGCCTGGACCCCTCCACTTT. Translation gives CASIYRHAGPGPLHF.

This clone appeared a single time. The V call is TRBV15, the J call TRBJ2-5, with 13 bases that match TRBD2. V shed 3 bases, J shed 2 bases, and the junction held 6 bases outside the gene matches. The CDR3 spans 17 residues. CDR1 LNHNV and CDR2 YYDKDF come from the germline V gene (reference sequence). The CDR3 loop is CATSRGTSGGAQETQYF. CDR3 bases: TGTGCCACCAGCAGGGGTACTAGCGGGGGGGCTCAAGAGACCCAGTACTTC.

The CDR3 nucleotides are TGTGCCAGCAGCCTCATAGATGAAAAACTGTTTTTT. Its translation is CASSLIDEKLFF. The chain joins TRBV3-1 (or the pseudogene TRBV3-2) to TRBJ1-4; D gene unclear. CDR1 is LGHDT and CDR2 is YNNKEL in the germline V gene (reference sequence). CDR3 length: 12 residues. V lost 4 bases, J lost 6 bases, and 6 bases lay in between.

This clone showed up just a few times. The V and J genes are TRBV5-1 and TRBJ2-2, with TRBD2 as a possible D gene (6 bases). V was pared by 0 bases and J by 0 bases, with 12 bases between. This CDR3 is built from 17 residues. Germline CDR1 is SGHRS and CDR2 is YFSETQ. CDR3 amino acids: CASSLGPSGANTGELFF. CDR3 in DNA: TGCGCCAGCAGCTTGGGTCCATCGGGAGCGAACACCGGGGAGCTGTTTTTT.

This chain joins TRBV3-1 (or the pseudogene TRBV3-2) and TRBJ2-3; possibly TRBD2 for D (6 bases). Germline-derived CDR1 and CDR2 are LGHDT and YNNKEL (reference sequence). The CDR3 consists of 14 residues. V was trimmed by 5 bases and J by 4 bases, leaving 13 bases between them. The CDR3 sequence: CASSYLGEADTQYF. The CDR3 DNA follows: TGTGCCAGCAGCTATCTAGGGGAGGCAGATACGCAGTATTTT.